The rows below give T cell receptor beta chains drawn from one sample of a study of cytotoxic CD8 clonotypes in ibrutinib-treated CLL. Only in-frame clones appear in the TCRdb table, and some are missing; sequencing was by immunoSEQ multiplex PCR. Of tens of thousands of clones listed, 55% to 75% are singletons. The specimen comprised PBMCs, sampled after 12 months of ibrutinib treatment. The receptor source for this set is a human donor with chronic lymphocytic leukemia. CDR3s include the opening cysteine and the closing phenylalanine or tryptophan. D genes are given only for firm matches. Where a row states a size, it is once, few, many or the class of an expanded clone; other rows omit it.

>few|TRBV11-1|.|TRBJ2-7
TGTGCCAGCAGCTTTAGTCAGGTCAGCCGTACCGGGCAGTACTTC
CASSFSQVSRTGQYF
>.|TRBV14|TRBD2|TRBJ2-1
TGTGCCAGCAGCCAAGATTTGCTAGCGGGTAATGAGCAGTTCTTC
CASSQDLLAGNEQFF
>few|TRBV4-3|.|TRBJ2-2
TGCGCCAGCAGCCAAGAGTGGTCATTGAACACCGGGGAGCTGTTTTTT
CASSQEWSLNTGELFF
>few|TRBV27|.|TRBJ1-1
TGTGCCAGCAGTTTCCGACTGGGGGGTAACACTGAAGCTTTCTTT
CASSFRLGGNTEAFF
>.|TRBV5-4|.|TRBJ2-2
TGTGCCAGCAGGACATCAAGGGGTTTTAACACCGGGGAGCTGTTTTTT
CASRTSRGFNTGELFF
>.|TRBV9|.|TRBJ2-1
TGTGCCAGCAGCGTTCAGGGCGGTGTACGCAATGAGCAGTTCTTC
CASSVQGGVRNEQFF
>.|TRBV6-5|TRBD1|TRBJ2-7
TGTGCCAGCAGTGGTCTGGGACAGGGCTACGAGCAGTACTTC
CASSGLGQGYEQYF
>.|TRBV5-1|.|TRBJ2-4
TGCGCCAGCAGCTCCCTCCCCCAACCAAAAAACATTCAGTACTTC
CASSSLPQPKNIQYF
>few|TRBV5-4|TRBD2|TRBJ2-7
TGTGCCAGCAGCTTACCGACTAGCGATCACGTTTACTTC
CASSLPTSDHVYF
>.|TRBV9|.|TRBJ2-1
TGTGCCAGCAGCGAGTCCTCCCGGGCTGAGCAGTTCTTC
CASSESSRAEQFF
>.|TRBV7-2|.|TRBJ2-1
TGTGCCAGCAGCTTAGGATCCGACCTCTACAATGAGCAGTTCTTC
CASSLGSDLYNEQFF
>.|TRBV7-9|TRBD2|TRBJ2-1
TGTGCCAGCAGCCCACCGTTTAGGGCGCGGGAGGGCCTAAATGAGCAGTTCTTC
CASSPPFRAREGLNEQFF
>.|TRBV10-3|.|TRBJ2-3
TGTGCCATCAACGAGCAGTCAACCTCCACAGATACGCAGTATTTT
CAINEQSTSTDTQYF
>.|TRBV10-3|.|TRBJ1-4
TGTGCCATCAGTGCTCTAACAGGGCCTAATGAAAAACTGTTTTTT
CAISALTGPNEKLFF
>.|TRBV10-3|.|TRBJ2-3
TGTGCCATCAGTGAGTCTTGGACTAGCACAGATACGCAGTATTTT
CAISESWTSTDTQYF
>.|TRBV7-3|TRBD2|TRBJ2-4
TGTGCCAGCTCCGGGGGAACTAGCGAAAACATTCAGTACTTC
CASSGGTSENIQYF
>.|TRBV11-2|.|TRBJ1-2
TGTGCCAGCAGCCCTAGGACAGACCGCTATGGCTACACCTTC
CASSPRTDRYGYTF